The TCR beta chain described here comes from a study of T cell repertoires in ileal Crohn's disease (dated by TCRdb to between 2019 and 2020). Notes on the research overall: At the time of surgery, around 38% of patients were active smokers, and the median duration of disease was roughly eight years. Every patient underwent surgery because of a complication, which was stricturing disease in around 60% of cases and penetrating disease in about 40%. Roughly half of the patients were given postoperative therapy, with approximately 17 on anti-TNF agents and about a dozen on thiopurines. TCR repertoire analysis was done in about 57 Crohn's disease patients from a prospective multicentre cohort. The study ran alongside a multicentre cohort designed to identify predictors of early endoscopic recurrence after ileocolonic resection. A Rutgeerts score above i0 was used to define endoscopic postoperative recurrence. A total of some 170 mucosal samples from roughly 60 patients were sequenced, collected from several sites on the surgical specimen as well as at postoperative endoscopy.

Approximately 550 nanograms of biopsy DNA per sample were submitted for commercial TCRB immunosequencing. CDR3 regions were amplified from genomic DNA by Adaptive Biotechnology using a two-step, amplification bias-controlled multiplex PCR. Primers covering every V and J gene segment were used in the first PCR, while barcodes and Illumina adapters were added in the second PCR. CDR3 libraries were sequenced using an Illumina instrument. As for the authors' bioinformatics: The analysis drew on both the pipelines supplied by the vendor and custom analysis of the raw data in R/Bioconductor running R version 3.3.0. Clonality, ranging from 0 to 1, was calculated as the inverse of the normalised Shannon entropy of all productive clones. The repertoire share taken up by the top 100 clones defined high-frequency clones, and only clones that passed a 95% confidence test were kept. The Simpson index measured repertoire diversity, and the Morisita-Horn index measured overlap between samples. TCRdb's version of the immuneACCESS table is confined to in-frame rearrangements and falls short of the full clone set. An unresolved V gene accounts for under half of the shortfall where checked; the remainder is of unknown origin. V and J calls and clone size are given by that table; D and trimming were obtained from the DNA. For this sample there are 13,000 to 15,000 clones; 80% to 85% appear just once. Of the sample, 6% to 7% is held by the ten largest clones.

The CDR3 has 13 amino acids, counting the end cysteine and phenylalanine. Of all the DNA, just the CDR3 is kept, 39 bases in frame from base 1. CDR1 and CDR2, looked up from the germline V gene, are MNHNS and SASEGT. At the junction V is shortened by 7 bases and J by 5 bases, with 14 bases in between. To be eligible, patients had to be adults with ileal or ileocolonic Crohn's disease and an indication for ileocolonic resection. Whole ileal mucosal biopsies were kept frozen at -80 degrees C prior to DNA extraction. A TRizol-based method was used to extract genomic DNA from the frozen whole biopsies, and the DNA was quantified with a NanoDrop 2000 spectrophotometer. Worth noting for this clone: Its antigen is currently not known. Per-nucleotide qualities are absent, and no much larger clonotype sits a single base away.

Broad study findings and their caveats: Compared with CD4 T cells, sorted CD8 T cells held more high-frequency clones, which suggests that the mucosal expansions were mostly CD8. A significantly higher proportion of clonal expansions was observed in active smokers at surgery than in non-smokers (approximately 26% vs 17%, p=0.02). Only a subgroup of patients, of unstated size, had mucosal CD4 and CD8 T cells sorted and sequenced. Endoscopic recurrence was found to be associated with higher high-frequency clone percentages at surgery, and recurrence was observed in all patients with clonality above 26.8% (18/57).

The specimen sequenced was ileal tissue. This TCR derives from an adult with Crohn's disease. Rearrangement joined TRBV6-1 to TRBJ2-5, and perhaps TRBD2 as D gene, on 6 matching bases. The sequence in DNA is TGTGCCAGCACCCCCGGAGGGCCGGAGACCCAGTACTTC. It codes for CASTPGGPETQYF.